This is a list of T cell receptor beta chains from one sample in a study of blood T cell repertoires in COVID-19. Libraries were prepared by immunoSEQ multiplex PCR; TCRdb keeps only in-frame clonotypes and omits some of them. The sample consists of around 70,000 clones, roughly four fifths of them appearing once. Sequencing was done on a sample of peripheral blood. These receptors originate from a woman between 65 and 79 years old with acute or convalescent COVID-19. Each CDR3 is given with its conserved first and last residue. The D gene is left open where the match is weak. Where a row states a size, it is once, few, many or the class of an expanded clone; other rows omit it.

v_call	clone_size	j_call	d_call	cdr3_nt	cdr3_aa
TRBV27	NA	TRBJ2-7	NA	TGTGCCAGCAGGTTGATCCCTAGCTCTCACGAGCAGTACTTC	CASRLIPSSHEQYF
TRBV19	NA	TRBJ2-6	TRBD1	TGTGCCACTAGGGACAGGGGCTCTGGGGCCAACGTCCTGACTTTC	CATRDRGSGANVLTF
TRBV9	once	TRBJ1-2	NA	TGTGCCAGCAGCGTAGGGACAGCTAACTATGGCTACACCTTC	CASSVGTANYGYTF
TRBV4-1	NA	TRBJ1-2	NA	TGCGCCAGCAGCCAAGATTTAAGACTCCTCATTGGCTACACCTTC	CASSQDLRLLIGYTF
TRBV2	few	TRBJ2-2	TRBD1	TGTGCCAGCAGTGAAGGTCAGGGGGCCGTCGGCGGGGAGCTGTTTTTT	CASSEGQGAVGGELFF
TRBV6-5	NA	TRBJ1-5	NA	TGTGCCAGCAGTCCCCATAGTAGCAATCAGCCCCAGCATTTT	CASSPHSSNQPQHF
TRBV5-1	few	TRBJ2-2	TRBD2	TGCGCCAGCAGCCCCAGCGGGAATGGCGGGGAGCTGTTTTTT	CASSPSGNGGELFF
TRBV28	NA	TRBJ2-3	TRBD2	TGTGCCAGCAGTTTATGGGGAGAAGCGGGAACCAGGGATACGCAGTATTTT	CASSLWGEAGTRDTQYF
TRBV7-2	many	TRBJ2-2	TRBD2	TGTGCCAGCAGCGGACTAGCGATACGCACCGGGGAGCTGTTTTTT	CASSGLAIRTGELFF
TRBV25-1	NA	TRBJ2-1	TRBD1	TGTGCCAGCGGCCCACGACAGGGTCCCTACAATGAGCAGTTCTTC	CASGPRQGPYNEQFF
TRBV2	NA	TRBJ1-5	NA	TGTGCCAGCAGTCTACAGGGAGCCCTGTCCCCCCAGCATTTT	CASSLQGALSPQHF
TRBV7-3	NA	TRBJ2-1	TRBD2	TGTGCCAGCAGCTTTAGGACTAGCGGGAGTAGTGAGCAGTTCTTC	CASSFRTSGSSEQFF
TRBV5-1	NA	TRBJ2-2	NA	TGCGCCAGCAGCTGGGCGCTATCTAACACCGGGGAGCTGTTTTTT	CASSWALSNTGELFF
TRBV6-1	NA	TRBJ2-5	TRBD1	TGTGCCAGCAGTGAAAGAAGTCAGGACAGGTACCAAGAGACCCAGTACTTC	CASSERSQDRYQETQYF
TRBV30	once	TRBJ1-1	TRBD1	TGTGCCTGCACCCCTCGGGACAGGCCGCGTGAAGCTTTCTTT	CACTPRDRPREAFF
TRBV4-2	NA	TRBJ2-3	TRBD2	TGTGCCAGCAGCCCCCCCCTAGCGGGAGGAGGAACAGATACGCAGTATTTT	CASSPPLAGGGTDTQYF
TRBV5-6	NA	TRBJ1-5	NA	TGTGCCAGCAGCCTAACATTAACAGGACAGAATAATCAGCCCCAGCATTTT	CASSLTLTGQNNQPQHF
TRBV2	NA	TRBJ2-5	TRBD2	TGTGCCAGTACTAGCGGGAGAAGAGAGACCCAGTACTTC	CASTSGRRETQYF
TRBV6-5	NA	TRBJ2-3	TRBD2	TGTGCCAGCAGCTGGGGGCGGGGGGGCACAGATACGCAGTATTTT	CASSWGRGGTDTQYF
TRBV4-2	NA	TRBJ2-1	NA	TGTGCCAGCAGCCAAGAAGGAGGGATCTCCTACAATGAGCAGTTCTTC	CASSQEGGISYNEQFF
TRBV4-1	NA	TRBJ2-7	NA	TGCGCCAGCAGCCAAGATATGGGGCGAATATCCTACGAGCAGTACTTC	CASSQDMGRISYEQYF
TRBV6-1	NA	TRBJ2-1	NA	TGTGCCAGCAGTGAAGCTAGCGGCTCCTACAATGAGCAGTTCTTC	CASSEASGSYNEQFF
TRBV6-5	few	TRBJ1-3	NA	TGTGCCAGCAGTTGGGGGACACCACTCTCTGGAAACACCATATATTTT	CASSWGTPLSGNTIYF
TRBV9	NA	TRBJ2-7	TRBD2	TGTGCCAGCAGCTTCGGGGCTAGCGGAGCGGACTACGAGCAGTACTTC	CASSFGASGADYEQYF
TRBV2	NA	TRBJ2-7	TRBD1	TGTGCCAGCAGGGGACAGGGGGCAGTCGAGCAGTACTTC	CASRGQGAVEQYF
TRBV2	few	TRBJ2-1	TRBD1	TGTGCCAGCAAAAAAGAGGGGACAGGCAACAATGAGCAGTTCTTC	CASKKEGTGNNEQFF
TRBV7-8	few	TRBJ1-6	TRBD1	TGTGCCAGCAGCCTAACAGGGGGAAGCGGTTCACCCCTCCACTTT	CASSLTGGSGSPLHF
TRBV28	NA	TRBJ2-1	NA	TGTGCCAGCAGTTTATCGTCAGACAATGAGCAGTTCTTC	CASSLSSDNEQFF
TRBV12-3/TRBV12-4	NA	TRBJ2-1	NA	TGTGCCAGCACCTGGGGCGGGATAAATGAGCAGTTCTTC	CASTWGGINEQFF
TRBV2	NA	TRBJ2-1	NA	TGTGCCAGCAACCTCCAGGGGAGGGCCTACAATGAGCAGTTCTTC	CASNLQGRAYNEQFF
TRBV2	NA	TRBJ2-7	TRBD1	TGTGCCAGCAGACCCGGGACAGCCTCCTACGAGCAGTACTTC	CASRPGTASYEQYF
TRBV19	once	TRBJ1-2	NA	TGTGCCAGTAGTCATAACCGGGACAAAAGCGTAGGCTACACCTTC	CASSHNRDKSVGYTF
TRBV14	NA	TRBJ1-1	NA	TGTGCCAGCAGAAGACAGATGAACACTGAAGCTTTCTTT	CASRRQMNTEAFF
TRBV28	NA	TRBJ2-2	TRBD2	TGTGCCAGCGGGACGGGGGGAGTGCCCGGGGAGCTGTTTTTT	CASGTGGVPGELFF
TRBV5-6	NA	TRBJ1-1	NA	TGTGCCAGCAGCTCCGCGGGACGGCCTGAAGCTTTCTTT	CASSSAGRPEAFF
TRBV5-3	NA	TRBJ1-1	NA	TGTGCCAGAGGGGGCGGAATGAACACTGAAGCTTTCTTT	CARGGGMNTEAFF
TRBV6-1	NA	TRBJ2-7	NA	TGTGCCAGCAGTGACGGAGGGGCCCCCTCGAACTTC	CASSDGGAPSNF
TRBV27	NA	TRBJ1-1	TRBD1	TGTGCCAGCAGTTCCCCCAGGACAGGGGTCACTGAAGCTTTCTTT	CASSSPRTGVTEAFF
TRBV9	NA	TRBJ2-1	TRBD2	TGTGCCAGCAGCGTAGATCGTGGGACTAGCGGATACAATGAGCAGTTCTTC	CASSVDRGTSGYNEQFF
TRBV10-3	NA	TRBJ2-5	TRBD2	TGTGCCATCAGTCAGCGGGAGGAAGAGACCCAGTACTTC	CAISQREEETQYF
TRBV7-9	NA	TRBJ1-2	TRBD1	TGTGCCAGCAGCTCGCCGGGACAGATTTTAGGCTACACCTTC	CASSSPGQILGYTF
TRBV9	NA	TRBJ2-5	TRBD1	TGTGCCAGCAGCGTGGACAGGGAAGAGACCCAGTACTTC	CASSVDREETQYF
TRBV7-9	NA	TRBJ1-6	NA	TGTGCCAGCAGTAACCCGCGAACAGGGCTTAATTCACCCCTCCACTTT	CASSNPRTGLNSPLHF
TRBV7-9	NA	TRBJ2-2	TRBD1	TGTGCCAGCAGCTCACCTGGGGGCACAGGGGTGGCCGGGGAGCTGTTTTTT	CASSSPGGTGVAGELFF
TRBV2	NA	TRBJ2-1	TRBD1	TGTGCCAGCGATAACAGGGGGTGGAATGAGCAGTTCTTC	CASDNRGWNEQFF
TRBV5-1	NA	TRBJ1-2	NA	TGCGCCAGCAGCCGGAACGCGCGGGGGGACTATGGCTACACCTTC	CASSRNARGDYGYTF
TRBV6-5	NA	TRBJ1-2	NA	TGTGCCAGCAGCGACGCGGGGGTAGGCTACACCTTC	CASSDAGVGYTF
TRBV11-2	few	TRBJ1-3	TRBD1	TGTGCCAGCAGCTCCCGTCGTCGAGGGGGCAACACCATATATTTT	CASSSRRRGGNTIYF
TRBV7-3	once	TRBJ2-7	TRBD2	TGTGCCAGCAGCTTGCTAGCGGAGAGCTCCTACGAGCAGTACTTC	CASSLLAESSYEQYF
TRBV5-1	NA	TRBJ2-1	NA	TGCGCCAGCAGCTTGGGACAACCCCTCTTAAATGAGCAGTTCTTC	CASSLGQPLLNEQFF
TRBV3-1/TRBV3-2	NA	TRBJ1-2	TRBD1	TGTGCCAGCACCCGGGACAGAGCTAACTATGGCTACACCTTC	CASTRDRANYGYTF
TRBV13	NA	TRBJ2-1	NA	TGTGCCAGCATTAAAAGGGTAGGGAGGAATGAGCAGTTCTTC	CASIKRVGRNEQFF
TRBV7-9	once	TRBJ1-4	TRBD1	TGTGCCAGCAGCGGGACAGGGGGTGAAAAACTGTTTTTT	CASSGTGGEKLFF
TRBV5-5	NA	TRBJ1-6	TRBD1	TGTGCCAGCAGCCCTACAGGGGGTTATAATTCACCCCTCCACTTT	CASSPTGGYNSPLHF
TRBV6-1	NA	TRBJ1-3	NA	TGTGCCAGCAGTGAGGGTTTGGGTACGGGAGTTCTCCCGAGGGGCACCATATATTTT	CASSEGLGTGVLPRGTIYF
TRBV28	NA	TRBJ1-2	TRBD1	TGTGCCAGCAGTTTTGTGTCAGGGGGCCATGGCTACACCTTC	CASSFVSGGHGYTF
TRBV4-1	few	TRBJ1-3	NA	TGCGCCAGCAGCCAAGAAGAGTTGAGAAGCTCTGGAAACACCATATATTTT	CASSQEELRSSGNTIYF
TRBV30	NA	TRBJ1-5	NA	TGTGCCTGGAGTTCGGGGGAAAATCAGCCCCAGCATTTT	CAWSSGENQPQHF
TRBV11-2	NA	TRBJ2-5	TRBD2	TGTGCCAGCAGCCTCAGGGCGGGACTAGCTAAAGAGACCCAGTACTTC	CASSLRAGLAKETQYF
TRBV7-8	NA	TRBJ2-1	NA	TGTGCCAGCAGCTTAGTAGTTGAGCAGTTCTTC	CASSLVVEQFF